The entry below describes one TCR beta chain. Its matching antigen is unknown. RNA was extracted and reverse transcribed into cDNA as the sequencing template. Produced via immunoSEQ multiplex PCR; TCRdb's table is partial and in-frame only. The sample has 150,000 to 200,000 clones, roughly 60% seen once. These data originate in a study of CD8+ T cells in alopecia areata. Overall study: The drug, oral tofacitinib, was given to treated patients at 5 to 10 mg twice daily. Study-level results: Normal scalp had lower clonality than lesional scalp, with alopecia totalis/universalis lesions showing this most strongly. Scalp clonality and expanded CD8+ clones among the top 100 fell significantly with tofacitinib.

This CDR3 region has 17 residues. CDR1 and CDR2 (germline): SQVTM, ANQGSEA. Deletions cut 3 bases from V and 1 base from J, with 21 bases between. Noted treatment: oral pan-JAK inhibitor, 5-10 mg twice daily. The chain employs TRBV29-1 and TRBJ1-2; D gene ambiguous. The starting material was CD4+ T cells sorted from blood, obtained at approximately week 50, from a patient treated with tofacitinib. This receptor was identified in a human donor with alopecia areata. The CDR3 here is CSVDPYGLRGLNYGYTF. CDR3 sequence (DNA): TGCAGCGTTGATCCCTATGGTCTCCGTGGACTTAACTATGGCTACACCTTC.